The clone carrying this T cell receptor beta chain was recorded a few times. This sample was included in a study of response to subunit inactivated influenza vaccine. Each CDR3 protein gets one entry after TCRdb re-called the RT-PCR reads with MiXCR. The table records 560,000 or so distinct CDR3 sequences, approximately 7.1% of them present only once. Germline CDR1 reads MNHEY; CDR2 reads SMNVEV (reference sequence). The CDR3 totals 18 residues. J was trimmed by 2 bases and V by 0 bases; bases with no gene match: 11. The TCR sequence derives from a man aged 50 to 75 who received an inactivated influenza vaccine. The chain employs TRBV27 and TRBJ1-2; TRBD1 aligns across 8 bases. Sample: PBMCs from blood, taken 23 to 25 months after vaccination. The CDR3 sequence: CASSLSVGRGQVNYGYTF. CDR3 DNA sequence: TGTGCCAGCAGTTTATCGGTTGGCAGGGGGCAAGTCAACTATGGCTACACCTTC.